This section outlines one TCR beta chain sequence together with its context. The repertoire was sequenced with immunoSEQ multiplex PCR; TCRdb's copy has only in-frame clones and lacks some. The table has 300,000 or so clones, around 85% seen once; the top ten hold around 3.9%. This entry is derived from a study of blood T cell repertoires in COVID-19. There are 15 residues in the CDR3. Germline V gives CDR1 SNHLY, CDR2 FYNNEI. Trimming left V 4 bases short and J 0 bases short, with 7 bases between. The source material was peripheral blood. The sequence came from a woman aged 45 to 65 with active or convalescent COVID-19. The V gene is TRBV2, the J gene TRBJ1-6; D gene unclear. CDR3 coding DNA: TGTGCCAGCAGTGTCGCGAGCTCCTATAATTCACCCCTCCACTTT. Residues: CASSVASSYNSPLHF.